These T cell receptor beta chains were read from a single sample in a study of blood T cell repertoires in COVID-19. Assay: immunoSEQ multiplex PCR; the TCRdb copy retains only in-frame clones and omits some. The table has under 150,000 clones, about 87% seen once. Sample: PBMCs or T cells enriched from blood (not recorded which). These receptors were collected from a man in his fifties in a cohort exposed to, infected with or recovered from COVID-19 (not recorded which). Both conserved end residues are part of each CDR3. D genes are given only for firm matches. The size of a clone is reported for some rows only, either as once, few or many, or as a class for expanded clones.

CASSLGLRPPTNEKLFF | TGTGCCAGCAGTCTGGGACTGAGACCCCCAACTAATGAAAAACTGTTTTTT | TRBV27 | NA | NA | TRBJ1-4
CASSLAGQGSSNYGYTF | TGTGCCAGCAGCTTGGCAGGACAGGGAAGCTCTAACTATGGCTACACCTTC | TRBV5-6 | NA | TRBD1 | TRBJ1-2
CASKGPQASEQYF | TGTGCCAGTAAGGGGCCCCAGGCGAGCGAGCAGTACTTC | TRBV19 | NA | NA | TRBJ2-7
CASSPQDRVYQPQHF | TGTGCCAGCAGTCCCCAGGACAGGGTGTATCAGCCCCAGCATTTT | TRBV6-2/TRBV6-3 | NA | TRBD1 | TRBJ1-5
CASSDSKLAGVQETQYF | TGCGCCAGCAGCGATTCGAAACTAGCGGGAGTCCAAGAGACCCAGTACTTC | TRBV10-1 | NA | TRBD2 | TRBJ2-5
CASSPPSGTDTQYF | TGTGCCAGCTCACCACCTAGCGGCACAGATACGCAGTATTTT | TRBV18 | NA | NA | TRBJ2-3
CASSKCSSLINTGELFF | TGTGCCAGCAGCAAATGCTCTAGCCTAATTAACACCGGGGAGCTGTTTTTT | TRBV21-1 | NA | NA | TRBJ2-2
CSVVLNTEAFF | TGCAGCGTTGTACTAAACACTGAAGCTTTCTTT | TRBV29-1 | NA | NA | TRBJ1-1
CASSYSISGSYYEQYF | TGTGCCAGCAGTTACTCGATTAGCGGATCCTACTACGAGCAGTACTTC | TRBV6-2/TRBV6-3 | NA | NA | TRBJ2-7
CATKRLASYNEQFF | TGCGCCACCAAAAGACTGGCATCCTACAATGAGCAGTTCTTC | TRBV5-1 | once | NA | TRBJ2-1
CASSPFSQGIETQYF | TGTGCCAGCTCACCATTTTCGCAGGGGATAGAGACCCAGTACTTC | TRBV18 | NA | NA | TRBJ2-5
CASSLGQTPSNYGYTF | TGTGCCAGCTCACTGGGACAGACACCTTCTAACTATGGCTACACCTTC | TRBV18 | NA | TRBD1 | TRBJ1-2
CASSLAGTVANSPLHF | TGTGCCAGCAGCTTAGCGGGGACAGTTGCTAATTCACCCCTCCACTTT | TRBV7-8 | NA | TRBD1 | TRBJ1-6
CASRRGYNEQFF | TGTGCCAGCAGGAGAGGCTACAATGAGCAGTTCTTC | TRBV27 | NA | NA | TRBJ2-1
CASSLLAGRGNDEQYF | TGTGCCAGCAGCTTATTGGCCGGACGGGGGAACGACGAGCAGTACTTC | TRBV7-8 | NA | NA | TRBJ2-7
CASSQGLRATNSPLHF | TGTGCCAGCAGCCAAGGTCTCAGGGCAACCAATTCACCCCTCCACTTT | TRBV3-1/TRBV3-2 | few | NA | TRBJ1-6
CASSFQGIGRPSYEQYF | TGTGCCAGCAGCTTTCAGGGGATCGGGCGCCCCTCCTACGAGCAGTACTTC | TRBV7-9 | NA | NA | TRBJ2-7
CASRSGLPTDTQYF | TGTGCCAGTAGGTCCGGACTCCCCACAGATACGCAGTATTTT | TRBV19 | once | NA | TRBJ2-3
CASSPRSGREAPGGEETQYF | TGTGCCAGTAGTCCCCGGTCGGGCCGGGAGGCTCCAGGGGGCGAAGAGACCCAGTACTTC | TRBV19 | NA | NA | TRBJ2-5
CASRERLAGEATQYF | TGTGCCAGCAGGGAGAGACTAGCGGGAGAAGCTACGCAGTATTTT | TRBV6-5 | NA | TRBD2 | TRBJ2-3
CATSTSGSTDTQYF | TGTGCCACCTCGACTAGCGGGAGTACAGATACGCAGTATTTT | TRBV24-1 | NA | TRBD2 | TRBJ2-3
CASNSASVADTQYF | TGTGCCAGCAATTCAGCTAGCGTTGCAGATACGCAGTATTTT | TRBV9 | NA | NA | TRBJ2-3
CASSSTGLEQYF | TGTGCCAGCAGCTCGACAGGACTCGAGCAGTACTTC | TRBV11-2 | once | NA | TRBJ2-7
CATSWESSGANVLTF | TGTGCCACCAGCTGGGAGAGCTCTGGGGCCAACGTCCTGACTTTC | TRBV15 | NA | NA | TRBJ2-6
CASSLDPGAGGEKLFF | TGCGCCAGCAGCCTTGATCCGGGAGCAGGAGGAGAAAAACTGTTTTTT | TRBV4-1 | few | NA | TRBJ1-4
CASSLSGRDRGRGETQYF | TGTGCCAGCAGCCTCAGCGGGCGGGACAGGGGGCGCGGTGAGACCCAGTACTTC | TRBV9 | NA | TRBD1 | TRBJ2-5
CASRGTADNSPLHF | TGTGCCAGCAGGGGGACAGCCGATAATTCACCCCTCCACTTT | TRBV6-4 | few | TRBD1 | TRBJ1-6
CASSFSLTSAGNTIYF | TGTGCCAGCAGTTTTTCCCTAACTTCTGCTGGAAACACCATATATTTT | TRBV27 | NA | NA | TRBJ1-3
CVSSQDRASYTF | TGTGTCAGCAGCCAGGACAGGGCTAGCTACACCTTC | TRBV3-1/TRBV3-2 | once | TRBD1 | TRBJ1-2
CASSLLLVTDTQYF | TGTGCCAGCAGTTTACTGCTAGTCACAGATACGCAGTATTTT | TRBV28 | once | NA | TRBJ2-3
CASSPDSFNQPQHF | TGTGCCAGCAGCCCCGACAGCTTCAATCAGCCCCAGCATTTT | TRBV3-1/TRBV3-2 | NA | NA | TRBJ1-5
CASSPGLSSSYNEQFF | TGCGCCAGCAGCCCGGGACTGTCTAGCTCCTACAATGAGCAGTTCTTC | TRBV4-3 | NA | NA | TRBJ2-1
CASSPWQRVNTGELFF | TGTGCCAGCAGCCCATGGCAGCGGGTTAACACCGGGGAGCTGTTTTTT | TRBV9 | NA | NA | TRBJ2-2
CASSTKWTSGTYEQYF | TGTGCCAGTAGTACCAAATGGACTAGCGGTACCTACGAGCAGTACTTC | TRBV19 | NA | TRBD2 | TRBJ2-7
CASSGRDGPNYGYTF | TGTGCCAGCAGCGGGCGGGACGGTCCTAACTATGGCTACACCTTC | TRBV21-1 | once | NA | TRBJ1-2
CASSAGTGASGANVLTF | TGTGCCAGCAGCGCCGGGACAGGGGCTTCTGGGGCCAACGTCCTGACTTTC | TRBV11-3 | NA | TRBD1 | TRBJ2-6
CAISAQGQSSYEQYF | TGTGCCATCAGTGCTCAGGGACAGAGCTCCTACGAGCAGTACTTC | TRBV10-3 | NA | TRBD1 | TRBJ2-7
CASSPQTVGSSYEQYF | TGTGCCAGCAGCCCTCAGACTGTCGGAAGCTCCTACGAGCAGTACTTC | TRBV7-9 | NA | NA | TRBJ2-7
CASSFGQRETQYF | TGTGCCAGCAGCTTCGGACAGCGGGAGACCCAGTACTTC | TRBV7-9 | NA | NA | TRBJ2-5
CASSHQGTDTQYF | TGTGCCAGCAGCCACCAGGGCACAGATACGCAGTATTTT | TRBV5-4 | NA | NA | TRBJ2-3
CASSQSSVGGTEAFF | TGTGCCAGCAGCCAAAGTTCTGTAGGGGGCACTGAAGCTTTCTTT | TRBV16 | NA | NA | TRBJ1-1
CASSEDGGAYGYTF | TGTGCCAGCTCAGAGGACGGGGGGGCATATGGCTACACCTTC | TRBV18 | once | NA | TRBJ1-2